Listed here are 20 T cell receptor beta chains from one sample, sequenced in a study of blood T cell repertoires in COVID-19. Profiling relied on immunoSEQ multiplex PCR, and the TCRdb table lists in-frame clones only, not all of them. Among around 250,000 clones, around 84% were seen once, and the ten largest hold approximately 1.5%. Material: peripheral blood. The receptors here all came from a woman aged 40 to 55 who had recovered from COVID-19.

The chain employs TRBV11-3 and TRBJ1-1; no reliable D call. The CDR3 contains 14 residues. CDR1 is SGHNT and CDR2 is YENEEA in the germline V gene. Trimming shortened V by 6 bases and J by 0 bases, and 11 bases separated the two germline ends. The DNA of the CDR3 is TGTGCCAGCAGACAGAGCACCCTGAACACTGAAGCTTTCTTT. Its protein is CASRQSTLNTEAFF. Drawing the rest from reference TRBV11-3 and TRBJ1-1, the complete variable domain is EAGVVQSPRYKIIEKKQPVAFWCNPISGHNTLYWYLQNLGQGPELLIRYENEEAVDDSQLPKDRFSAERLKGVDSTLKIQPAELGDSAVYLCASRQSTLNTEAFFGQGTRLTVV.

The CDR3 here is CASTAGSSYNEQFF. CDR3 sequence (DNA): TGTGCCAGCACAGCGGGGAGCTCCTACAATGAGCAGTTCTTC. This chain joins TRBV27 and TRBJ2-1; 7 bases are shared with TRBD2. This CDR3 spans 14 amino acids. From germline, CDR1 is MNHEY and CDR2 SMNVEV (reference sequence). V lost 7 bases, J lost 0 bases, and 3 bases stayed unmatched.

The chain recombines TRBV7-9 with TRBJ2-7; D perhaps matches TRBD2 (5 bases). The CDR3 loop spans 15 amino acids. The V and J ends lost 5 bases and 2 bases respectively, with 16 bases between them. The germline V gene has CDR1 SEHNR and CDR2 FQNEAQ (reference sequence). The CDR3 here is CASSPKTLSAYEQYF. The DNA for the CDR3 is TGTGCCAGCAGCCCTAAGACACTTAGCGCCTACGAGCAGTACTTC.

This clone was detected only a few times. The chain has TRBV7-8 and TRBJ2-1; D is possibly TRBD2 (7 bases). V gave up 6 bases and J gave up 5 bases, with 17 bases separating them. The CDR3 consists of 15 residues. Germline CDR1 reads SGHVS; CDR2 reads FQNEAQ. CDR3 nucleotide sequence: TGTGCCAGCAGAGTCGAGAGCGGGACACACAATGAGCAGTTCTTC. It specifies CASRVESGTHNEQFF. The full variable domain, completed using reference TRBV7-8 and TRBJ2-1, is GAGVSQSPRYKVAKRGQDVALRCDPISGHVSLFWYQQALGQGPEFLTYFQNEAQLDKSGLPSDRFFAERPEGSVSTLKIQRTQQEDSAVYLCASRVESGTHNEQFFGPGTRLTVL.

The chain has TRBV28 and TRBJ1-2; 10 bases match TRBD1. This CDR3 spans 14 amino acids. Trimming cost V 4 bases and J 4 bases; bases outside gene matches: 3. Per germline, CDR1 MDHEN and CDR2 SYDVKM. CDR3 bases: TGTGCCAGCAGTTCCGGGACAGGGGTCTATGGCTACACCTTC. It encodes CASSSGTGVYGYTF.

The V call is TRBV4-1, the J call TRBJ1-1, with D tentatively TRBD1 (6 bases). The germline V and J ends were trimmed by 4 bases and 7 bases, with 10 bases remaining between them. The germline CDR1 and CDR2 sequences are MGHRA and YSYEKL. This CDR3 contains 12 residues. CDR3 coding DNA: TGCGCCAGCAGCCCGAAGACAGGTGAAGCTTTCTTT. This sequence encodes CASSPKTGEAFF.

This clone was seen a single time. This CDR3 is also generated by other DNA sequences in the sample. The V and J genes are TRBV15 and TRBJ2-2; 7 positions match TRBD2. J gave up 5 bases and V 0 bases, and 6 bases lay outside the gene matches. Germline V gene sequence: CDR1 LNHNV, CDR2 YYDKDF (reference sequence). This CDR3 is built from 16 residues. The CDR3 region has the DNA TGTGCCACCAGCAGAGATCTGGGGGGGAGGACCGGGGAGCTGTTTTTT. It yields the protein CATSRDLGGRTGELFF.

The rearrangement uses TRBV7-7 and TRBJ2-1, with TRBD2 as a possible D gene (6 bases). Per the germline V gene, CDR1 is SSHAT and CDR2 is FNYEAQ (reference sequence). This CDR3 has 15 amino acids. Trimming removed 1 base at V and 0 bases at J, with 7 bases between. The DNA for the CDR3 is TGTGCCAGCAGCTTAGACGGGGGCTCCTACAATGAGCAGTTCTTC. It encodes CASSLDGGSYNEQFF.

The rearrangement links TRBV5-1 to TRBJ1-2; TRBD1 matches at 10 bases. After removal of 0 bases from V and 1 base from J, the junction contained 12 bases not matched to a gene. Looked up from germline, CDR1 is SGHRS and CDR2 is YFSETQ. This CDR3 is 19 amino acids long. The CDR3 DNA reads TGCGCCAGCAGCTTGGGGTTCGGGCAAGACAGGGGGCGTAACTATGGCTACACCTTC. Translated, it gives CASSLGFGQDRGRNYGYTF.

The chain's CDR3 is CASRAGRLNWIGGAPQHF. CDR3 in DNA: TGTGCCAGCAGAGCCGGCCGCTTGAACTGGATAGGAGGGGCGCCCCAGCATTTT. V usage is TRBV28 and J usage is TRBJ1-5, with D perhaps TRBD1 (5 bases). The CDR3 covers 18 residues. Per germline, CDR1 MDHEN and CDR2 SYDVKM. The ends were cut back, 6 bases at V and 9 bases at J, with 30 bases in the middle. Filled out from reference TRBV28 and TRBJ1-5, the complete variable domain reads DVKVTQSSRYLVKRTGEKVFLECVQDMDHENMFWYRQDPGLGLRLIYFSYDVKMKEKGDIPEGYSVSREKKERFSLILESASTNQTSMYLCASRAGRLNWIGGAPQHFGDGTRLSIL.

The table lists this clone with a few counts. The J gene is TRBJ1-1, the V gene TRBV6-5; D not certain. V lost 6 bases to trimming and J lost 1 base, with 15 bases between them. The germline CDR1 and CDR2 sequences are MNHEY and SVGAGI. This CDR3 spans 15 amino acids. The chain's CDR3 is CASRISRPPNTEAFF. The CDR3 DNA sequence: TGTGCCAGCAGAATCTCCAGGCCCCCGAACACTGAAGCTTTCTTT.

The J gene is TRBJ1-5, the V gene TRBV6-5; a weak D match, TRBD1 (5 bases). The CDR3 is made up of 14 amino acids. In germline, CDR1 is MNHEY, CDR2 SVGAGI. V lost 8 bases and J 6 bases, leaving 17 bases between the germline ends. The CDR3 DNA follows: TGTGCCAGCCGAAGGTGGGAGGGGAGTCAGCCCCAGCATTTT. This sequence encodes CASRRWEGSQPQHF.

This clone was detected only once. The chain is built from TRBV5-1 and TRBJ2-7; D unclear. This CDR3 has 14 amino acids. Between the trimmed V and J ends, which lost 4 bases and 2 bases, there was a span of 13 bases. CDR1 SGHRS and CDR2 YFSETQ come from the germline V gene. The CDR3 DNA reads TGCGCCAGCAGCCGCGGTCCCTCCACCTACGAGCAGTACTTC. Protein product: CASSRGPSTYEQYF. The entire variable domain, with the rest obtained from reference TRBV5-1 and TRBJ2-7, is as follows: KAGVTQTPRYLIKTRGQQVTLSCSPISGHRSVSWYQQTPGQGLQFLFEYFSETQRNKGNFPGRFSGRQFSNSRSEMNVSTLELGDSALYLCASSRGPSTYEQYFGPGTRLTVT.

The genes are TRBV16 and TRBJ1-6, with TRBD1 identical over 7 bases. V gave up 1 base and J gave up 14 bases; unmatched junction bases: 2. Germline CDR1 is KGHSY and CDR2 is FQNENV. There are 12 residues in the CDR3. This CDR3 reads CASSQFRGSLHF. The CDR3 DNA is TGTGCCAGCAGCCAATTCAGGGGGTCCCTCCACTTT. Complete variable domain (other parts from reference TRBV16 and TRBJ1-6): GEEVAQTPKHLVRGEGQKAKLYCAPIKGHSYVFWYQQVLKNEFKFLISFQNENVFDETGMPKERFSAKCLPNSPCSLEIQATKLEDSAVYFCASSQFRGSLHFGNGTRLTVT.

CDR3: CAWGDRPNYGYTF. The CDR3, as DNA: TGTGCCTGGGGGGACAGGCCAAACTATGGCTACACCTTC. The chain has TRBV30 and TRBJ1-2; 8 nucleotides line up with TRBD1. V lost 5 bases to trimming and J lost 2 bases; unmatched junction nucleotides: 4. Germline-derived CDR1 and CDR2 are GTSNPN and SVGIG (reference sequence). The CDR3 consists of 13 residues.

In its sample, this clone was seen a few times. The rearrangement uses TRBV5-6 and TRBJ1-4; tentative D call: TRBD1 (6 bases). The ends were cut back, 4 bases at V and 3 bases at J, with 13 bases in the middle. The CDR3 runs 15 residues. Germline V gives CDR1 SGHDT, CDR2 YYEEEE. The CDR3 spells CASSTPGVANEKLFF. Here the CDR3 DNA reads TGTGCCAGCAGCACACCAGGGGTCGCTAATGAAAAACTGTTTTTT.

The chain is built from TRBV14 and TRBJ1-1; no clear D gene. Germline V gene sequence: CDR1 SGHDN, CDR2 FVKESK. V lost 2 bases and J 5 bases, leaving 12 bases between the germline ends. This CDR3 has 14 amino acids. This CDR3 is CASSQYSRLTEAFF. CDR3 bases: TGTGCCAGCAGCCAATATTCACGGTTAACTGAAGCTTTCTTT.

This chain links TRBV4-1 with TRBJ2-6; D uncertain. The CDR3 has 15 residues. Germline CDR1 MGHRA, CDR2 YSYEKL. V was cut by 0 bases and J by 1 base, with 4 bases left in between. DNA of the CDR3: TGCGCCAGCAGCCAAGAACTGTCTGGGGCCAACGTCCTGACTTTC. Its translation: CASSQELSGANVLTF.

This chain uses TRBV11-3 with TRBJ1-6; maybe TRBD1 (5 bases). V shed 7 bases and J shed 9 bases, with 28 bases lying between them. Per germline, CDR1 SGHNT and CDR2 YENEEA. The CDR3 consists of 18 residues. As DNA, the CDR3 is TGTGCCAGCACCGATCGCGGGGCAGGACTACCTATAGGTTCACCCCTCCACTTT. As protein: CASTDRGAGLPIGSPLHF. The complete variable domain, with remaining parts taken from reference TRBV11-3 and TRBJ1-6, reads EAGVVQSPRYKIIEKKQPVAFWCNPISGHNTLYWYLQNLGQGPELLIRYENEEAVDDSQLPKDRFSAERLKGVDSTLKIQPAELGDSAVYLCASTDRGAGLPIGSPLHFGNGTRLTVT.

The rearrangement uses TRBV4-1 and TRBJ1-1, with D uncertain. From germline, CDR1 is MGHRA and CDR2 YSYEKL. The germline V and J ends were trimmed by 0 bases and 7 bases, with 6 bases remaining between them. There are 12 residues in the CDR3. The CDR3 DNA follows: TGCGCCAGCAGCCAAGAGAGGAATGAAGCTTTCTTT. It codes for CASSQERNEAFF.